This T cell receptor beta chain was captured by sequencing in a study of blood T cell repertoires in COVID-19. Study context: T cells, B-cell-depleted T cells, or PBMCs supplied cDNA or gDNA.

Trimming removed 4 bases from V and 0 bases from J, with 13 bases in between. CDR3 size: 16 residues. Germline V gene sequence: CDR1 SGHRS, CDR2 YFSETQ. Individuals aged about 18 to 89 years were recruited from fewer than 25 US areas. Per the authors' pipeline: Amplified reference gene primers provided the basis for estimating nucleated cell counts. Measured with immunoSEQ multiplex PCR; TCRdb has only the in-frame clones, and not every one. The V and J calls and clone size were taken over from that table, and D and trimming were inferred from the DNA. This sample has 150,000 or so clones, with 78% found just once.

The TCR originated in a woman aged 45-65 years who had recovered from COVID-19. The chain combines TRBV5-1 with TRBJ1-4; D might be TRBD1 (6 bases). Sequenced sample: PBMCs or T cells enriched from blood (not recorded which). The CDR3 nucleotides read TGCGCCAGCAGCCCAGGACAGACTGCAACTAATGAAAAACTGTTTTTT. It yields the protein CASSPGQTATNEKLFF. The full variable domain, rest sourced from reference TRBV5-1 and TRBJ1-4, is KAGVTQTPRYLIKTRGQQVTLSCSPISGHRSVSWYQQTPGQGLQFLFEYFSETQRNKGNFPGRFSGRQFSNSRSEMNVSTLELGDSALYLCASSPGQTATNEKLFFGSGTQLSVL.